Listed below are T cell receptor beta chains from one sample, sequenced in a study. Using immunoSEQ multiplex PCR, the repertoire was profiled, and TCRdb retains in-frame clones only, with some absent. This table holds about 68,000 clones, about 94% found once. Sample: PBMCs. These receptors were obtained from a man aged 35 to 55 with rheumatoid arthritis. CDR3s include the opening cysteine and the closing phenylalanine or tryptophan. Fields, in order: D gene, J gene, clone size, V gene, CDR3 DNA, CDR3 protein. The D gene is left open where the match is weak. Clone size is given for some rows only: seen once, a few or many times, or a class if the clone is expanded.

TRBD2 TRBJ2-2 - TRBV7-9 TGTGCCAGCAGCTTACGCCGGGGGGAGACTAGCTACACCGGGGAGCTGTTTTTT CASSLRRGETSYTGELFF
TRBD1 TRBJ1-4 - TRBV18 TGTGCCAGCTCCCAACAGGGGGAGAGTGAAAAACTGTTTTTT CASSQQGESEKLFF
- TRBJ1-2 - TRBV27 TGTGCCAGCAGTTTGCAGGGGATGTTGAACTATGGCTACACCTTC CASSLQGMLNYGYTF
- TRBJ2-5 - TRBV28 TGTGCCAGCAGTTCCCCCAGCGGCCCGTACCAAGAGACCCAGTACTTC CASSSPSGPYQETQYF
TRBD1 TRBJ1-5 - TRBV2 TGTGCCAGCACTGGGACAGGCCGGCGAAACAGCAATCAGCCCCAGCATTTT CASTGTGRRNSNQPQHF
TRBD1 TRBJ2-5 - TRBV19 TGTGCCAGTCGCGGACAGGGACGGATCCAAGAGACCCAGTACTTC CASRGQGRIQETQYF
- TRBJ2-1 - TRBV7-2 TGTGCCAGCAGGGCAAAGAGGGGGGTTGGAGATGAGCAGTTCTTC CASRAKRGVGDEQFF
- TRBJ2-6 - TRBV5-4 TGTGCCAGCAGCTCGCAGGGGCGGTCTGGGGCCAACGTCCTGACTTTC CASSSQGRSGANVLTF
- TRBJ1-1 - TRBV7-2 TGTGCCAGCAGCTTAGGGGGCCGGAGGAACACTGAAGCTTTCTTT CASSLGGRRNTEAFF
TRBD1 TRBJ2-1 once TRBV3-1/TRBV3-2 TGTGCCAGCAGCCAATCGGACAGGGGCAATGAGCAGTTCTTC CASSQSDRGNEQFF
- TRBJ1-1 - TRBV7-3 TGTGCCAGCAGCTTTAGAGCGCCGCGGCAGCCCTTGGACACTGAAGCTTTCTTT CASSFRAPRQPLDTEAFF
- TRBJ2-3 - TRBV9 TGTGCCAGCAGCGCCGTCACAGATACGCAGTATTTT CASSAVTDTQYF
- TRBJ2-2 - TRBV4-1 TGCGCCAGCAGCGAGGGAAGGGATCTTACCGGGGAGCTGTTTTTT CASSEGRDLTGELFF
TRBD1 TRBJ1-6 - TRBV6-5 TGTGCCACCGTCGGACAGGCGTTTAATTCACCCCTCCACTTT CATVGQAFNSPLHF
- TRBJ1-2 - TRBV27 TGTGCCAGCCGAAGAGGAAGGGCTGGCTACACCTTC CASRRGRAGYTF
- TRBJ1-1 - TRBV19 TGTGCCAGTAGGAGTTCGACTGAAGCTTTCTTT CASRSSTEAFF
TRBD1 TRBJ2-1 - TRBV27 TGTGCCAGCAACTCAGGTGGGAGAGGGGGCGTCGATGAGCAGTTCTTC CASNSGGRGGVDEQFF
- TRBJ1-2 - TRBV19 TGTGCCAGTAGTAAGAGGGACATCAACTTGGAGGGCTACACCTTC CASSKRDINLEGYTF
TRBD2 TRBJ2-7 - TRBV7-2 TGTGCCAGCAGCTTAGAGAGCGGCGGGAGTAGGCACGAGCAGTACTTC CASSLESGGSRHEQYF
- TRBJ2-1 - TRBV12-3/TRBV12-4 TGTGCCAGCAGTTTAAGGCAGTCAGGGCAGTTCTTC CASSLRQSGQFF
- TRBJ2-7 - TRBV6-1 TGTGCCAGCAGTGAAACGGGACTCTACTACGAGCAGTACTTC CASSETGLYYEQYF
- TRBJ1-2 - TRBV7-9 TGTGCCAGCAGCGGTAACACCCACCCTAACTATGGCTACACCTTC CASSGNTHPNYGYTF
- TRBJ2-3 - TRBV7-8 TGTGCCAGCAGCTTAGAGCGGCTATTTCAGGATACGCAGTATTTT CASSLERLFQDTQYF
TRBD1 TRBJ1-6 - TRBV7-3 TGTGCCAGCAGCCCGTCAGGGACAGGAAATTCACCCCTCCACTTT CASSPSGTGNSPLHF
- TRBJ2-6 - TRBV5-1 TGCGCCAGCAGCTGGGATGACACATCCTCTGGGGCCAACGTCCTGACTTTC CASSWDDTSSGANVLTF
TRBD1 TRBJ2-3 - TRBV11-3 TGTGCCAGCAGCCTAGGGGACAGGGAGACAGATACGCAGTATTTT CASSLGDRETDTQYF
TRBD1 TRBJ2-1 - TRBV7-9 TGTGCCAGCAGCCACAAGCAGGGGGCAATGGATGAGCAGTTCTTC CASSHKQGAMDEQFF
TRBD1 TRBJ1-1 - TRBV18 TGTGCCAGCTCACCGGACAGGGGGATCACTGAAGCTTTCTTT CASSPDRGITEAFF
- TRBJ2-7 - TRBV7-2 TGTGCCAGCAGCTTAGCGGCGGCAGTAACGACCTACTACGAGCAGTACTTC CASSLAAAVTTYYEQYF
- TRBJ2-1 once TRBV9 TGTGCCAGCAGCGTAGATCTGGGAATCAGTGAGCAGTTCTTC CASSVDLGISEQFF
TRBD2 TRBJ2-3 once TRBV29-1 TGCAGCGTTGTTCGAGCGGGAACAGATACGCAGTATTTT CSVVRAGTDTQYF
- TRBJ1-6 - TRBV18 TGTGCCAGCTCGGGGCAGACAGTCCCCAATTCACCCCTCCACTTT CASSGQTVPNSPLHF
- TRBJ1-1 - TRBV5-1 TGCGCCAGCAGCTCCAACAGGGATGGTAGAACTGAAGCTTTCTTT CASSSNRDGRTEAFF
TRBD2 TRBJ2-3 - TRBV24-1 TGTGCCACCAGTGACTGGACTAGCGGGAGGTTTACAGATACGCAGTATTTT CATSDWTSGRFTDTQYF
- TRBJ2-6 few TRBV7-2 TGTGCCAGCAGCTTAGGACCAGGGGCTGGGGCCAACGTCCTGACTTTC CASSLGPGAGANVLTF
TRBD2 TRBJ2-7 - TRBV25-1 TGTGCCAGCAGTGAAAATCTGGGGGGGTTCGAGCAGTACTTC CASSENLGGFEQYF
TRBD2 TRBJ2-7 - TRBV4-2 TGTGCCAGCAGCCAGGGGACTAGCGGGAGGCTCTACGAGCAGTACTTC CASSQGTSGRLYEQYF
TRBD2 TRBJ2-1 - TRBV11-1 TGTGCCAGCAGCGCAATTAGCGGGGGGGCAATCAATGAGCAGTTCTTC CASSAISGGAINEQFF
- TRBJ1-5 - TRBV6-5 TGTGCCAGCAGTTACTCTGGACAGTGGCCCCAGCATTTT CASSYSGQWPQHF
- TRBJ1-6 - TRBV5-6 TGTGCCAGCAGCTTGGGACGGGCTGTTTCACCCCTCCACTTT CASSLGRAVSPLHF
TRBD1 TRBJ2-3 - TRBV19 TGTGCCAGTAGTGACAGGGGTTCGACAGATACGCAGTATTTT CASSDRGSTDTQYF
TRBD1 TRBJ1-5 - TRBV3-1/TRBV3-2 TGTGCCAGCAGCCCTAATCAGGGGGCGGAATATCAGCCCCAGCATTTT CASSPNQGAEYQPQHF
- TRBJ1-4 - TRBV9 TGTGCCAGCAGCGTAGATGGGGGAGACAGGTGGAATGAAAAACTGTTTTTT CASSVDGGDRWNEKLFF
- TRBJ1-1 - TRBV30 TGTGCCTGGAGTGTAGGGCACGGGAACACTGAAGCTTTCTTT CAWSVGHGNTEAFF
- TRBJ2-5 - TRBV18 TGTGCCAGCTCACCTGGTCTTTCAGAGACCCAGTACTTC CASSPGLSETQYF
TRBD1 TRBJ2-5 - TRBV4-1 TGCGCCAGCAGCCAAAACCCGGGACAGGGGGCTCGAGAGACCCAGTACTTC CASSQNPGQGARETQYF
- TRBJ2-5 - TRBV28 TGTGCCAGCACCCGTAGGATCCATGGGGAGACCCAGTACTTC CASTRRIHGETQYF
- TRBJ2-7 - TRBV9 TGTGCCAGCAGCGACGACAGTTTGGGGTCTTTCGAGCAGTACTTC CASSDDSLGSFEQYF
TRBD2 TRBJ2-7 - TRBV7-9 TGTGCCAGCAGCCCGGGGGGGCGGGCCTACGAGCAGTACTTC CASSPGGRAYEQYF
TRBD1 TRBJ1-1 - TRBV19 TGTGCCAGTGATACAGGGGCGCTAGGCACTGAAGCTTTCTTT CASDTGALGTEAFF
- TRBJ2-7 - TRBV5-4 TGTGCCAGCAGCCTCCCGTCAGGTGTCGGGGAGCAGTACTTC CASSLPSGVGEQYF
- TRBJ1-5 - TRBV7-8 TGTGCCAGCAGTCTACAGGGTTATCAGCCCCAGCATTTT CASSLQGYQPQHF
TRBD2 TRBJ2-5 - TRBV28 TGTGCCAGCAGATCGGGGGGGGGCCCAGAGACCCAGTACTTC CASRSGGGPETQYF